These 27 T cell receptor beta chains were sequenced from one sample in a study of sequential checkpoint blockade in melanoma. Repertoires were generated with immunoSEQ multiplex PCR, while TCRdb's copy carries only in-frame clones and drops some. The sample has roughly 20,000 clones; approximately 78% are singletons. Regarding treatment: randomized to nivolumab then ipilimumab (arm A) or the reverse (arm B). Sequences were derived from CD8+ T cells sorted from blood (inferred from file names), sampled from a patient given nivolumab and ipilimumab in sequence. The receptors shown here come from a human donor with melanoma.

The CDR3 bases are TGCGCCAGCAGACGCGGGACTAGCGGGGGGGGCCTGGATACGCAGTATTTT. This translates into CASRRGTSGGGLDTQYF. The chain has TRBV5-1 and TRBJ2-3; 16 nucleotides match TRBD2. V gave up 5 bases and J gave up 6 bases; unmatched junction bases: 9. This CDR3 has 17 amino acids. Germline CDR1 is SGHRS and CDR2 is YFSETQ.

V gene TRBV2 combines with J gene TRBJ1-2; weak D call: TRBD1 (6 bases). Trimming took off 10 bases at V and 8 bases at J, with 17 bases between the two ends. Germline CDR1 reads SNHLY; CDR2 reads FYNNEI. The CDR3 length is 12 residues. CDR3 bases: TGTGCCACCTTGACTCCAGGGGCCGGCTACACCTTC. It translates to CATLTPGAGYTF.

The gene calls are TRBV28 and TRBJ2-1; no clear D. Germline lookup yields CDR1 MDHEN and CDR2 SYDVKM. The CDR3 spans 15 residues. V lost 3 bases, J lost 1 base, and 10 bases lay in between. The CDR3 reads CASSFQATSYNEQFF. CDR3 DNA sequence: TGTGCCAGCAGTTTCCAGGCGACGTCCTACAATGAGCAGTTCTTC.

The CDR3 spells CASNAGGDTQYF. As DNA, the CDR3 is TGTGCCAGCAACGCCGGGGGGGATACGCAGTATTTT. V gene TRBV9 combines with J gene TRBJ2-3; 7 bases line up with TRBD2. The trim removed 6 bases at V and 6 bases at J, leaving 4 bases unmatched. CDR1 SGDLS and CDR2 YYNGEE come from the germline V gene. The length of the CDR3 is 12 residues.

The chain links TRBV9 to TRBJ2-7; D might be TRBD2 (6 bases). CDR1 SGDLS and CDR2 YYNGEE come from the germline V gene. Trimming shortened V by 0 bases and J by 6 bases, and 16 bases separated the two germline ends. This CDR3 comprises 15 residues. CDR3: CASSVGAGGVREQYF. The CDR3 nucleotides read TGTGCCAGCAGCGTAGGGGCGGGCGGGGTTCGCGAGCAGTACTTC.

The V and J genes are TRBV13 and TRBJ2-7; D is uncertain. Trimming removed 2 bases from V and 4 bases from J, with 6 bases in between. Germline assignment: CDR1 PRHDT and CDR2 FYEKMQ (reference sequence). The CDR3 sequence is 12 residues long. Here the CDR3 DNA reads TGTGCCAGCAGCTTATCGGGTTACGAGCAGTACTTC. This encodes CASSLSGYEQYF.

The rearrangement joins TRBV27 to TRBJ2-7, with D perhaps matching TRBD2 (5 bases). The length of the CDR3 is 13 residues. Germline assignment: CDR1 MNHEY and CDR2 SMNVEV (reference sequence). Trimming removed 8 bases at V and 0 bases at J, with 11 bases between. The CDR3, as DNA: TGTGCCAGCTTGGACGGACTCTCCTACGAGCAGTACTTC. Residues: CASLDGLSYEQYF.

The V and J genes are TRBV28 and TRBJ1-2, with TRBD1 as a possible D gene (6 bases). CDR1 and CDR2 from the germline V gene are MDHEN and SYDVKM. The ends were cut back, 6 bases at V and 0 bases at J, with 20 bases in the middle. The CDR3 has 17 residues. The CDR3 DNA reads as TGTGCCAGCAGGTTCCTAGGGGGGGAACAAGCTAACTATGGCTACACCTTC. Its protein is CASRFLGGEQANYGYTF.

The chain recombines TRBV6-1 with TRBJ2-3; the D gene is possibly TRBD2 (6 bases). V shed 5 bases and J shed 5 bases, with 14 bases lying between them. The CDR3 runs 14 residues. In germline, CDR1 is MNHNS, CDR2 SASEGT. CDR3 in amino acids: CASSLIYGGDTQYF. The CDR3 bases are TGTGCCAGCAGTCTCATTTACGGGGGAGATACGCAGTATTTT.

This clone has just one count. For the CDR3, the DNA is TGTGCCAGCAGCGCAAACGGACAGGAAGGCACCGGGGAGCTGTTTTTT. As protein: CASSANGQEGTGELFF. The J gene is TRBJ2-2, the V gene TRBV5-6, with TRBD1 matching 7 bases. V shed 4 bases and J 4 bases; nucleotides not matched to a gene: 10. CDR1 is SGHDT and CDR2 is YYEEEE in the germline V gene. This CDR3 contains 16 residues.

This sequence joins TRBV27 and TRBJ1-2; TRBD1 matches at 7 bases. Per the germline V gene, CDR1 is MNHEY and CDR2 is SMNVEV (reference sequence). Trimming took 5 bases from V and 0 from J; bases not matched to a gene: 3. This CDR3 is 14 amino acids long. This CDR3 is CASSPTGPNYGYTF. The DNA for the CDR3 is TGTGCCAGCAGTCCGACAGGGCCTAACTATGGCTACACCTTC.

V is TRBV28 and J is TRBJ1-5; D may be TRBD1 (5 bases). Trimming cost V 3 bases and J 0 bases, with 12 bases left between them. The CDR3 runs to 16 residues. The V gene's germline CDR1 is MDHEN and CDR2 SYDVKM. The CDR3: CASSFPPGLSNQPQHF. The CDR3, as DNA: TGTGCCAGCAGTTTCCCTCCGGGACTTAGCAATCAGCCCCAGCATTTT. The whole variable domain, filled in from reference TRBV28 and TRBJ1-5, reads DVKVTQSSRYLVKRTGEKVFLECVQDMDHENMFWYRQDPGLGLRLIYFSYDVKMKEKGDIPEGYSVSREKKERFSLILESASTNQTSMYLCASSFPPGLSNQPQHFGDGTRLSIL.

The CDR3 DNA reads as TGCGCCAGCAGCCAAGTTAGGACAGGAGACAATGAGCAGTTCTTC. Translation: CASSQVRTGDNEQFF. The rearrangement joins TRBV4-1 to TRBJ2-1, with TRBD1 identical over 7 bases. The CDR3 extends over 15 amino acids. Trimming cost V 1 base and J 5 bases; bases outside gene matches: 5. Germline loops: CDR1 MGHRA, CDR2 YSYEKL.

The chain carries TRBV7-2 and TRBJ1-5; weak D call: TRBD1 (5 bases). Deletions cut 5 bases from V and 0 bases from J, with 23 bases between. CDR1 is SGHTA, CDR2 FQGNSA, per germline. This CDR3 is 19 amino acids long. CDR3 coding DNA: TGTGCCAGCAGCCCAGGGCCTACGGCCATTCGGTATAGCAATCAGCCCCAGCATTTT. It encodes CASSPGPTAIRYSNQPQHF.

This clone has more than one count but fewer than ten. V and J are TRBV19 and TRBJ2-7; D is possibly TRBD1 (5 bases). V lost 1 base to trimming and J lost 6 bases, with 10 bases between them. In germline, CDR1 is LNHDA, CDR2 SQIVND (reference sequence). The CDR3 has 13 amino acids. This CDR3 reads CASSIGQGREQYF. In nucleotides, the CDR3 is TGTGCCAGTAGTATAGGTCAGGGCCGCGAGCAGTACTTC.

The chain couples TRBV9 to TRBJ2-7, with D perhaps matching TRBD2 (6 bases). Deletions cut 2 bases from V and 1 base from J, with 7 bases between. This CDR3 region has 13 residues. CDR1 is SGDLS and CDR2 is YYNGEE in the germline V gene. Here the CDR3 reads CASSVGLSYEQYF. In DNA form, the CDR3 reads TGTGCCAGCAGCGTGGGACTTTCCTACGAGCAGTACTTC.

The chain is built from TRBV15 and TRBJ1-4; 7 nucleotides align to TRBD1. Trimming cost V 8 bases and J 0 bases; bases outside gene matches: 6. Per germline, CDR1 LNHNV and CDR2 YYDKDF (reference sequence). The CDR3 covers 15 residues. The CDR3 bases are TGTGCCACCGGAGGGGGCCTTACAACTAATGAAAAACTGTTTTTT. The encoded protein is CATGGGLTTNEKLFF.

V gene TRBV6-1 combines with J gene TRBJ1-1; D is unresolved. Trimming took off 3 bases at V and 2 bases at J, with 7 bases between the two ends. Per germline, CDR1 MNHNS and CDR2 SASEGT. The CDR3 runs to 13 residues. This CDR3 is CASSDGRNTEAFF. The CDR3 DNA follows: TGTGCCAGCAGTGATGGGCGAAACACTGAAGCTTTCTTT.

The CDR3 region is CASRGVTQYF. In nucleotides, the CDR3 is TGTGCCAGCAGGGGAGTAACGCAGTATTTT. The V gene is TRBV2, the J gene TRBJ2-3, with a possible D match to TRBD2 (5 bases). V was trimmed by 6 bases and J by 9 bases, leaving 7 bases between them. This CDR3 contains 10 residues. Germline loops: CDR1 SNHLY, CDR2 FYNNEI.

This clone was observed a handful of times. The chain recombines TRBV5-5 with TRBJ2-7; tentative D call: TRBD2 (5 bases). This CDR3 region has 12 residues. Trimming took 6 bases from V and 5 from J, leaving 12 bases between them. Germline-derived CDR1 and CDR2 are SGHKS and YYEKEE (reference sequence). In nucleotides, the CDR3 is TGTGCCAGCAAAATAGAGGGCCACGAGCAGTACTTC. This encodes CASKIEGHEQYF.

The V call is TRBV7-8, the J call TRBJ2-3, with TRBD2 matching 7 bases. CDR1 SGHVS and CDR2 FQNEAQ come from the germline V gene. The V and J ends lost 5 bases and 4 bases, in that order; junction bases with no gene match: 9. The CDR3 sequence is 15 residues long. The CDR3 here is CASSLMRLAADTQYF. In DNA, the CDR3 is TGTGCCAGCAGCCTAATGCGACTAGCAGCAGATACGCAGTATTTT.

The chain employs TRBV6-5 and TRBJ2-1, with TRBD2 matching over 11 bases. The CDR3 runs to 16 residues. CDR1 is MNHEY and CDR2 is SVGAGI in the germline V gene. J lost 9 bases, V lost 0 bases, and 7 bases had no gene match. The CDR3 here is CASSYSGLAGGAEQFF. In DNA form, the CDR3 reads TGTGCCAGCAGTTACTCTGGGCTAGCGGGGGGTGCTGAGCAGTTCTTC.

The chain uses TRBV6-5 and TRBJ1-4; D gene unclear. This CDR3 spans 15 amino acids. V shed 5 bases and J shed 8 bases, with 18 bases lying between them. Germline V gene lookup returns CDR1 MNHEY and CDR2 SVGAGI. The CDR3 sequence is CASSGRAGGGEKLFF. The DNA of the CDR3 is TGTGCCAGCAGTGGACGGGCCGGCGGAGGCGAAAAACTGTTTTTT.

The chain uses TRBV4-3 and TRBJ2-7; no definite D call. Trimming left V 0 bases short and J 2 bases short, with 14 bases between. The CDR3 sequence is 16 residues long. Germline V lookup: CDR1 LGHNA, CDR2 YSLEER. The CDR3: CASSQDSRHRAYEQYF. The CDR3 DNA reads TGCGCCAGCAGCCAAGACAGCCGGCACCGGGCCTACGAGCAGTACTTC.

This clone has only one observation. The CDR3 loop is CASSLTIREGETQYF. The CDR3, as DNA: TGTGCCAGCAGCTTGACGATCCGGGAGGGAGAGACCCAGTACTTC. The V gene is TRBV5-6, the J gene TRBJ2-5; TRBD2 matches at 8 bases. This CDR3 has 15 residues. The junction had 6 bases not matched to a gene; V was cut back by 1 base and J by 4 bases. Germline V CDR1 and CDR2: SGHDT, YYEEEE.

This sequence joins TRBV18 and TRBJ2-5; TRBD2 is a possible D gene (6 bases). V dropped 0 bases and J dropped 5 bases, with 13 bases sitting between them. Germline assignment: CDR1 KGHSH and CDR2 LQKENI. The CDR3 spans 15 residues. Here the CDR3 DNA reads TGTGCCAGCTCACCACCGGGGTCAGGGAGGGAGACCCAGTACTTC. This codes for CASSPPGSGRETQYF.

J is TRBJ2-7 and V is TRBV7-8; 7 bases are a match to TRBD1. J gave up 1 base and V 5 bases, and 5 bases lay outside the gene matches. The germline CDR1 and CDR2 sequences are SGHVS and FQNEAQ. This CDR3 comprises 14 residues. The chain's CDR3 is CASSPRQGSYEQYF. The CDR3 region has the DNA TGTGCCAGCAGCCCGAGACAGGGATCCTACGAGCAGTACTTC.